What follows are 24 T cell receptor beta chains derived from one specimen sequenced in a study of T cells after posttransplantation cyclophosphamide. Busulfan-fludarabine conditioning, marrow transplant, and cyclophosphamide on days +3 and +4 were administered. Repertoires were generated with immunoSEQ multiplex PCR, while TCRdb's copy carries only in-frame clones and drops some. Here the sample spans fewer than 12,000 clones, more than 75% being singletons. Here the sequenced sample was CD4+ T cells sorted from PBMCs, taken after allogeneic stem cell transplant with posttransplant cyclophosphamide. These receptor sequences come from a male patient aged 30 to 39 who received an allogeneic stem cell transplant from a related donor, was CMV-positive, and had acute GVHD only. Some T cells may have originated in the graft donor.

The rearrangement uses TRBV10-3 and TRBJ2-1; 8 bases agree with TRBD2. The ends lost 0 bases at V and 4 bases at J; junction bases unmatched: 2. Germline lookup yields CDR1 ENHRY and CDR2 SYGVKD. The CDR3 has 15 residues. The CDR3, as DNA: TGTGCCATCAGTGAGTCCCGGGGGGGTTACAATGAGCAGTTCTTC. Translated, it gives CAISESRGGYNEQFF.

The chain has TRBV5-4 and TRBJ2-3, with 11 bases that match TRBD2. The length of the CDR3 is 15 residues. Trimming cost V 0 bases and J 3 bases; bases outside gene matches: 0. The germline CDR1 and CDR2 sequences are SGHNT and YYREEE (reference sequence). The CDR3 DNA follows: TGTGCCAGCAGCTTGGGACTAGCGGGGACAGATACGCAGTATTTT. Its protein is CASSLGLAGTDTQYF.

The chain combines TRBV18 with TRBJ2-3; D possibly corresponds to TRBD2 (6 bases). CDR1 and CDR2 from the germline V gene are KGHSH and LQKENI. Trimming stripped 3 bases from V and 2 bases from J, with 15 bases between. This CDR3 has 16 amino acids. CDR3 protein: CASSPIGGISTDTQYF. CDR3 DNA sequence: TGTGCCAGCTCACCCATAGGAGGGATTTCCACAGATACGCAGTATTTT.

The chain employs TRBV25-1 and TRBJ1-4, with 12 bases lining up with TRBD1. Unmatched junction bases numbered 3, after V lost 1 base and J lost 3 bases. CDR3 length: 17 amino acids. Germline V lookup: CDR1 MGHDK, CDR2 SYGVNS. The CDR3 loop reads CASSESGTGGSNEKLFF. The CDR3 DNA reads TGTGCCAGCAGTGAATCGGGGACAGGGGGCTCTAATGAAAAACTGTTTTTT.

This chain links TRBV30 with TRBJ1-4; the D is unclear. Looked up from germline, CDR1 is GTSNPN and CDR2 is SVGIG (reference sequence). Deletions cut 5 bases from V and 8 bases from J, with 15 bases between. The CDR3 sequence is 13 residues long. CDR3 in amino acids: CAWEIKNSEKLFF. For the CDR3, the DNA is TGTGCCTGGGAAATTAAGAACTCGGAAAAACTGTTTTTT.

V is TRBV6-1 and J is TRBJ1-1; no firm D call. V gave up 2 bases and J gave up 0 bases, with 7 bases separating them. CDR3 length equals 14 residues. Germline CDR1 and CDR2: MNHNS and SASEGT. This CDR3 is CASSEILLNTEAFF. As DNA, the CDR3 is TGTGCCAGCAGTGAAATCCTTCTGAACACTGAAGCTTTCTTT.

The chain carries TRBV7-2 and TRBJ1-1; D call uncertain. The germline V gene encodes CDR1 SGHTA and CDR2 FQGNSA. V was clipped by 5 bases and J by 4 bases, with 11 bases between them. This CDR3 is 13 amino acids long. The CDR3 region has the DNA TGTGCCAGCAGCCTCGGGAGTATCACTGAAGCTTTCTTT. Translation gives CASSLGSITEAFF.

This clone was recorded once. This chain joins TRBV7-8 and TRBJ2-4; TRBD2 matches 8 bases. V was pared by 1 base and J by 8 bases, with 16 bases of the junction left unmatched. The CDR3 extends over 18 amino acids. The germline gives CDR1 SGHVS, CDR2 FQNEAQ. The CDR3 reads CASSLGGTRTAWGDIQYF. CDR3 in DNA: TGTGCCAGCAGCTTAGGGGGGACTAGGACGGCGTGGGGGGACATTCAGTACTTC.

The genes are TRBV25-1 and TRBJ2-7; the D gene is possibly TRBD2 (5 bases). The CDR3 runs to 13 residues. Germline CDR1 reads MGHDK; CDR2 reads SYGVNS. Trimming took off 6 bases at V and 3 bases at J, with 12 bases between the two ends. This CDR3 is CASRKAANYEQYF. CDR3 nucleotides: TGTGCCAGCAGGAAAGCGGCCAACTACGAGCAGTACTTC.

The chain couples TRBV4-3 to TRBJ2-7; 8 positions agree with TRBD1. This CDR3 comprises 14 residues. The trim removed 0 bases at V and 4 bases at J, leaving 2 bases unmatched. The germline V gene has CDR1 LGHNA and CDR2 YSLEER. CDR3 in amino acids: CASSQDDRGYEQYF. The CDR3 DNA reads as TGCGCCAGCAGCCAAGATGACAGGGGATACGAGCAGTACTTC.

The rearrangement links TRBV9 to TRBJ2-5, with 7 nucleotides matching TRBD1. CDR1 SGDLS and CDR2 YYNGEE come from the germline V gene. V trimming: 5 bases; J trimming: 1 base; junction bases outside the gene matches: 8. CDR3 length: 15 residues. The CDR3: CASSLNWDSQETQYF. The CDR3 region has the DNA TGTGCCAGCAGTTTGAATTGGGACAGCCAAGAGACCCAGTACTTC.

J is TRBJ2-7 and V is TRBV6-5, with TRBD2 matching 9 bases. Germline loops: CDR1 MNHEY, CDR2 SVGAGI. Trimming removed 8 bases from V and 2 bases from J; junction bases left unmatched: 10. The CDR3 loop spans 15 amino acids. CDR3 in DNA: TGTGCCAGCGGGGCGGGGGGGCCACCTACCTACGAGCAGTACTTC. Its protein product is CASGAGGPPTYEQYF.

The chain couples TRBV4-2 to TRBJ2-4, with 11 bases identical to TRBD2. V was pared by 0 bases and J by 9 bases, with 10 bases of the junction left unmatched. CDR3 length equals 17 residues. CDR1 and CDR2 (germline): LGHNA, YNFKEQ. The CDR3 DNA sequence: TGTGCCAGCAGCCAAGAATCTGATAGCGGGGGGGTCAGCATTCAGTACTTC. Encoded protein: CASSQESDSGGVSIQYF.

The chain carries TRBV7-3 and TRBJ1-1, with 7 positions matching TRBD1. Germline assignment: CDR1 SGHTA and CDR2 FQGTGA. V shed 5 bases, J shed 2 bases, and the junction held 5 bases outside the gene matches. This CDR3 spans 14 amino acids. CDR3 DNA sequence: TGTGCCAGCAGCCCAAACAGGGGAAACACTGAAGCTTTCTTT. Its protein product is CASSPNRGNTEAFF.

This CDR3 is CASSPDTGMGYGYTF. The CDR3 DNA reads as TGTGCCAGCTCACCAGATACGGGGATGGGCTATGGCTACACCTTC. The chain has TRBV18 and TRBJ1-2, with D hard to call. V lost 2 bases and J 4 bases, leaving 14 bases between the germline ends. Per germline, CDR1 KGHSH and CDR2 LQKENI. The CDR3 consists of 15 residues.

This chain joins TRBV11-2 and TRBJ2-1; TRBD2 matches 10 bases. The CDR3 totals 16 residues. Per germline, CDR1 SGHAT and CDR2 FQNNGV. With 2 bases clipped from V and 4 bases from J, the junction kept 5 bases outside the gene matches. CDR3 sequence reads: CASSLLIAGGYNEQFF. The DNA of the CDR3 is TGTGCCAGCAGCTTACTAATAGCGGGGGGATACAATGAGCAGTTCTTC.

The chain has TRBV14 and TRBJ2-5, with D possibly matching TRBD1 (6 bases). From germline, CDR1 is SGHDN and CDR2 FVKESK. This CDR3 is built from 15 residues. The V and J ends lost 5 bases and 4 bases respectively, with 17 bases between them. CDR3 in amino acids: CASSLRQGYRETQYF. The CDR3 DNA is TGTGCCAGCAGCTTGCGGCAGGGGTACAGAGAGACCCAGTACTTC.

In DNA form, the CDR3 reads TGTGCCAGCAGCCCGACAGGCCCCGGGGAGCTGTTTTTT. Protein product: CASSPTGPGELFF. The chain combines TRBV7-9 with TRBJ2-2, with a tentative D call TRBD1 (6 bases). The CDR3 runs 13 residues. Germline V gene sequence: CDR1 SEHNR, CDR2 FQNEAQ (reference sequence). V gave up 5 bases and J gave up 6 bases, with 10 bases separating them. Variable domain in full (rest from reference TRBV7-9 and TRBJ2-2): DTGVSQNPRHKITKRGQNVTFRCDPISEHNRLYWYRQTLGQGPEFLTYFQNEAQLEKSRLLSDRFSAERPKGSFSTLEIQRTEQGDSAMYLCASSPTGPGELFFGEGSRLTVL.

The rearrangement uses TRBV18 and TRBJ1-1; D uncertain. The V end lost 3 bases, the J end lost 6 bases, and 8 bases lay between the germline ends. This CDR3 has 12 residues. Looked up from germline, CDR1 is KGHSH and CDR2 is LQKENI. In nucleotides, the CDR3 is TGTGCCAGCTCACCGGAGGCGGCTGAAGCTTTCTTT. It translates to CASSPEAAEAFF.

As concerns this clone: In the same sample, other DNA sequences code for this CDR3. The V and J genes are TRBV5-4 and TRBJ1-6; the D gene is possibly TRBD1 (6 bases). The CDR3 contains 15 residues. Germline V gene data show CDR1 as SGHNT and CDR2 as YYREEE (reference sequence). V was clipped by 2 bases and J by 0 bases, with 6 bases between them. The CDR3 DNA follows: TGTGCCAGCAGCTTACAGGGCTCCTATAATTCACCCCTCCACTTT. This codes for CASSLQGSYNSPLHF.

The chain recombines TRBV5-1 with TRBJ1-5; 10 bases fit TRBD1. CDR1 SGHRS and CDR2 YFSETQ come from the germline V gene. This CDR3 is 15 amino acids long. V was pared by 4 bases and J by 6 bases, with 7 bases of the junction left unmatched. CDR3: CASSQTGGAGQPQHF. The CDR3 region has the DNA TGCGCCAGCAGCCAGACAGGGGGCGCGGGTCAGCCCCAGCATTTT. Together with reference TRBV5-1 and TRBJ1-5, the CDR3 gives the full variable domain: KAGVTQTPRYLIKTRGQQVTLSCSPISGHRSVSWYQQTPGQGLQFLFEYFSETQRNKGNFPGRFSGRQFSNSRSEMNVSTLELGDSALYLCASSQTGGAGQPQHFGDGTRLSIL.

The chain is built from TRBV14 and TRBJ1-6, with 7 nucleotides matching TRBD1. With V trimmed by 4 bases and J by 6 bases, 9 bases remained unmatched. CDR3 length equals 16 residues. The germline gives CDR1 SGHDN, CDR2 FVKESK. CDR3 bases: TGTGCCAGCAGCCGCACCCCAGGGGGAGGTAATTCACCCCTCCACTTT. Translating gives CASSRTPGGGNSPLHF.

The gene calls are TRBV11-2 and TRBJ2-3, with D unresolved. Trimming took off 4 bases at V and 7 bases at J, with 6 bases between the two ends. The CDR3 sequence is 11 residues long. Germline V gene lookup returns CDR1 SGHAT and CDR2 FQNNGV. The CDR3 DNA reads TGTGCCAGCAGCTCGGGTCATACGCAGTATTTT. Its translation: CASSSGHTQYF.

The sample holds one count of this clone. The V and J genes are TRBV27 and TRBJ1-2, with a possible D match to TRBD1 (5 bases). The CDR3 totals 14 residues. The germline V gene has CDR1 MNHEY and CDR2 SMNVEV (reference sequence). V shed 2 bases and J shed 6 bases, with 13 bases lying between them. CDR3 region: CASSLSGGRNGYTF. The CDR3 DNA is TGTGCCAGCAGTTTAAGCGGGGGTCGGAATGGCTACACCTTC.